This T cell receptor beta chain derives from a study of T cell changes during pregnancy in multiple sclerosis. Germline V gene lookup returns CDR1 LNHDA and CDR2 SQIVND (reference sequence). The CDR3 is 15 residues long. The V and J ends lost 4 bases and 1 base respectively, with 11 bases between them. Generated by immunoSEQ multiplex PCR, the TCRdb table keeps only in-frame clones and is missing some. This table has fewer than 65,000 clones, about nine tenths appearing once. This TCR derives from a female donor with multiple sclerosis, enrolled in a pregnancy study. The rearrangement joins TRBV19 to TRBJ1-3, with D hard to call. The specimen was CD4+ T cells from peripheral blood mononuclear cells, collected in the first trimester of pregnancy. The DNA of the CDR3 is TGTGCCAGTAGTAGCGGACTTGGTTCTGGAAACACCATATATTTT. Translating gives CASSSGLGSGNTIYF.